The source of this TCR beta chain is a study of cytomegalovirus exposure and HLA in healthy donors. This clone was seen a few times. Its antigen is as yet unknown. CDR1 is KGHSH and CDR2 is LQKENI in the germline V gene. V lost 0 bases and J lost 1, with 13 bases in between. This CDR3 contains 16 residues. Primers for the PCR totalled 60 Vbeta and 13 Jbeta. Sequencing used immunoSEQ multiplex PCR; TCRdb keeps in-frame clones, though not all of them. Among about 240,000 clones listed, about 81% were seen once. Study results and caveats: As a later analysis revealed, most CMV-associated TCR beta chains appeared HLA-restricted. Presence/absence analyses took donor sequencing depth as roughly uniform. In a later analysis, HLA-associated beta chains showed higher expansion and lower generation probabilities than comparable chains.

The TCR was taken from a woman aged 60-75 years in good health and CMV-seropositive. The sequenced material came from PBMCs. V is TRBV18 and J is TRBJ2-7; the D gene is possibly TRBD1 (6 bases). CDR3: CASSPPVTGRSYEQYF. The DNA of the CDR3 is TGTGCCAGCTCACCACCGGTAACAGGGAGATCCTACGAGCAGTACTTC.